This TCR beta chain was captured in a study of long-term antiretroviral therapy in people with HIV. With regard to this clone: Its target is unknown.

With 3 bases removed from V and 0 bases from J, the gap between germline ends came to 19 bases. Germline assignment: CDR1 SGDLS and CDR2 YYNGEE. The CDR3 length is 19 residues. Study observations and caveats: Blood specimens, gathered between the mid-2000s and the late 2010s, were possibly obtained under older ART regimens. Pre-ART expanded clones dominated the repertoire at every time point. In HIV, the repertoires covered a tighter span of CDR3 lengths than in controls.

Treatment for all HIV-infected participants took place in the United States. Survey-level resolution applied to immunoSEQ assay v3.0. Repertoires were generated with immunoSEQ multiplex PCR, while TCRdb's copy carries only in-frame clones and drops some. The sample yields about 39,000 clones, approximately 86% seen once. V is TRBV9 and J is TRBJ2-6; D might be TRBD1 (6 bases). This TCR derives from a woman aged 18-29 years with HIV. The sample here was unsorted PBMCs, taken just before starting antiretroviral therapy. The CDR3 sequence: CASSASRTSGDSGANVLTF. The CDR3 bases are TGTGCCAGCAGCGCGTCCCGAACTTCAGGGGACTCTGGGGCCAACGTCCTGACTTTC. Based on the CDR3 plus reference TRBV9 and TRBJ2-6, the full variable domain is DSGVTQTPKHLITATGQRVTLRCSPRSGDLSVYWYQQSLDQGLQFLIQYYNGEERAKGNILERFSAQQFPDLHSELNLSSLELGDSALYFCASSASRTSGDSGANVLTFGAGSRLTVL.